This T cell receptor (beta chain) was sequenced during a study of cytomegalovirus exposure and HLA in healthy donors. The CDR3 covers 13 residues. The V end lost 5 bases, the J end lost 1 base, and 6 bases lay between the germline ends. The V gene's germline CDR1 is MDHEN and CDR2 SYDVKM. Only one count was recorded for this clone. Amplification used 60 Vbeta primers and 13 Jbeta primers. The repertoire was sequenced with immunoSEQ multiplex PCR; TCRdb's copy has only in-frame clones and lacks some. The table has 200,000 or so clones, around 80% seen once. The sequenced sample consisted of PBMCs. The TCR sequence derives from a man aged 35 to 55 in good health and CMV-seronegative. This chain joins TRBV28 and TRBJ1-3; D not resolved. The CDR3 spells CASSDMSGNTIYF. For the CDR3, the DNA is TGTGCCAGCAGTGACATGTCTGGAAACACCATATATTTT. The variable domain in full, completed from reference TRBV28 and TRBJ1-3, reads DVKVTQSSRYLVKRTGEKVFLECVQDMDHENMFWYRQDPGLGLRLIYFSYDVKMKEKGDIPEGYSVSREKKERFSLILESASTNQTSMYLCASSDMSGNTIYFGEGSWLTVV.